The 23 T cell receptor beta chains below come from one sample, sequenced in a study of response to subunit inactivated influenza vaccine. One entry per CDR3 protein results from TCRdb running MiXCR on the RT-PCR reads. The repertoire includes around 580,000 distinct CDR3 sequences, about 14% of them detected once, and approximately 10% sits in the top ten. The sample here was PBMCs from blood, taken roughly 12 days after vaccination. These receptors were collected from a man aged 50 to 59 who received an inactivated influenza vaccine.

The CDR3, as DNA: TGTGCCAGCAGTTTGAGGGTCACAAACATTCAGTACTTC. Its protein is CASSLRVTNIQYF. J is TRBJ2-4 and V is TRBV12-3 or TRBV12-4; TRBD2 might be the D (5 bases). The V end lost 3 bases, the J end lost 6 bases, and 9 bases lay between the germline ends. The CDR3 is 13 amino acids.

The chain joins TRBV20-1 to TRBJ2-1, with D tentatively TRBD1 or TRBD2 (5 bases each). CDR3 length equals 16 residues. Trimming cost V 2 bases and J 0 bases, with 14 bases left between them. CDR1 is DFQATT and CDR2 is SNEGSKA in the germline V gene (reference sequence). The CDR3 DNA reads as TGCAGTGCTAGAAATCCGGGACCAAGCTCCTACAATGAGCAGTTCTTC. Protein product: CSARNPGPSSYNEQFF.

This clonotype appeared a few times. This chain links TRBV12-3 or TRBV12-4 with TRBJ2-3; TRBD2 is a possible D gene (6 bases). V shed 7 bases and J shed 2 bases, with 13 bases lying between them. The CDR3 length is 14 residues. The CDR3 nucleotides are TGTGCCAGCAACCTGGGGACTTACACAGATACGCAGTATTTT. As protein: CASNLGTYTDTQYF.

This clonotype has more than one count but fewer than ten. J is TRBJ2-5 and V is TRBV20-1, with a possible D match to TRBD2 (6 bases). The CDR3 extends over 13 amino acids. Germline lookup yields CDR1 DFQATT and CDR2 SNEGSKA (reference sequence). Trimming removed 6 bases at V and 5 bases at J, with 16 bases between. For the CDR3, the DNA is TGCAGTGCGACCACGGGACTTTGGGAGACCCAGTACTTC. It codes for CSATTGLWETQYF.

V is TRBV9 and J is TRBJ2-7; D not certain. The CDR3 is 16 residues long. Trimming left V 0 bases short and J 2 bases short, with 15 bases between. CDR1 is SGDLS, CDR2 YYNGEE, per germline. CDR3 protein: CASSVDSRTTTYEQYF. The CDR3 nucleotides are TGTGCCAGCAGCGTAGATAGCCGAACTACTACCTACGAGCAGTACTTC.

The J gene is TRBJ1-4, the V gene TRBV7-9; D may be TRBD1 (5 bases). The CDR3 length is 16 residues. Per germline, CDR1 SEHNR and CDR2 FQNEAQ (reference sequence). V lost 3 bases to trimming and J lost 4 bases, with 15 bases between them. The CDR3 DNA reads as TGTGCCAGCAGCTTTCAAGCGGGACTGCTTAATGAAAAACTGTTTTTT. Translating it yields CASSFQAGLLNEKLFF.

This clonotype showed up just a few times. The chain uses TRBV28 and TRBJ1-4, with a weak D call TRBD1 (5 bases). This CDR3 comprises 14 residues. Germline V gene lookup returns CDR1 MDHEN and CDR2 SYDVKM. V was pared by 2 bases and J by 5 bases, with 9 bases between. DNA of the CDR3: TGTGCCAGCAGTTTACTGAACAGGAATGAAAAACTGTTTTTT. Protein product: CASSLLNRNEKLFF.

This clonotype was counted only a few times. The chain joins TRBV7-9 to TRBJ1-2, with TRBD1 matching over 7 bases. The CDR3 consists of 13 residues. V shed 11 bases, J shed 4 bases, and the junction held 10 bases outside the gene matches. Germline assignment: CDR1 SEHNR and CDR2 FQNEAQ (reference sequence). The CDR3 bases are TGTGCCGCAATATCGGACAGGTTCTATGGCTACACCTTC. This translates into CAAISDRFYGYTF.

This clonotype has only a few counts. This sequence joins TRBV7-9 and TRBJ1-5; no clear D gene. Per germline, CDR1 SEHNR and CDR2 FQNEAQ (reference sequence). Trimming removed 0 bases at V and 9 bases at J, with 9 bases between. The CDR3 length is 13 residues. In nucleotides, the CDR3 is TGTGCCAGCAGCTTAGCGGAGAAGGGGCCCCAGCATTTT. This codes for CASSLAEKGPQHF.

The sample holds a few counts of this clonotype. This chain uses TRBV15 with TRBJ2-7; 7 bases agree with TRBD1. Germline lookup yields CDR1 LNHNV and CDR2 YYDKDF (reference sequence). Losses at the gene ends were 5 bases for V and 3 bases for J; bases not matched to a gene: 4. The length of the CDR3 is 13 residues. CDR3: CATSQGESYEQYF. In DNA form, the CDR3 reads TGTGCCACCAGCCAGGGGGAAAGCTACGAGCAGTACTTC.

J is TRBJ2-1 and V is TRBV12-3 or TRBV12-4, with D possibly matching TRBD1 (6 bases). Trimming took 7 bases from V and 5 from J, leaving 12 bases between them. There are 13 residues in the CDR3. The CDR3 spells CASNREADNEQFF. The CDR3 DNA reads as TGTGCCAGCAACAGGGAAGCGGACAATGAGCAGTTCTTC.

The sample holds a few counts of this clonotype. The chain joins TRBV9 to TRBJ1-6; D gene uncertain. V gave up 0 bases and J gave up 9 bases, with 7 bases separating them. The CDR3 spans 13 residues. The germline gives CDR1 SGDLS, CDR2 YYNGEE. The CDR3 bases are TGTGCCAGCAGCGTAGTGGAGGGTTCACCCCTCCACTTT. Translation: CASSVVEGSPLHF.

A few counts support this clonotype. The chain carries TRBV20-1 and TRBJ1-5; a weak D match, TRBD1 (5 bases). The CDR3 loop spans 14 amino acids. Germline V lookup: CDR1 DFQATT, CDR2 SNEGSKA (reference sequence). V was clipped by 3 bases and J by 1 base, with 10 bases between them. CDR3 nucleotides: TGCAGTGCTAGTCCCGGGGACAGCAATCAGCCCCAGCATTTT. This gives the protein CSASPGDSNQPQHF.

Comment on this clonotype: Just one base apart from a much larger clone, this may be a read error. The genes are TRBV2 and TRBJ2-6; D is uncertain. Trimming cost V 6 bases and J 1 base, with 4 bases left between them. The CDR3 spans 13 residues. Looked up from germline, CDR1 is SNHLY and CDR2 is FYNNEI. The CDR3 protein is CASRLSGANVLTF. The CDR3 nucleotides are TGTGCCAGCAGATTATCTGGGGCCAACGTCCTGACTTTC.

This chain joins TRBV20-1 and TRBJ2-5; tentative D call: TRBD1 (6 bases). Germline V CDR1 and CDR2: DFQATT, SNEGSKA (reference sequence). The V and J ends lost 1 base and 5 bases respectively, with 17 bases between them. The CDR3 is 15 residues long. The CDR3 spells CSARVPGRGWETQYF. CDR3 nucleotide sequence: TGCAGTGCTAGAGTCCCCGGAAGGGGGTGGGAGACCCAGTACTTC.

At least ten counts were recorded for this clonotype. Given a much more abundant clone one base away, this may be a read error. The rearrangement uses TRBV4-2 and TRBJ2-3; the D is unclear. V was shortened by 2 bases and J by 4 bases, with 1 base between the two germline ends. The CDR3 consists of 11 residues. The germline V gene encodes CDR1 LGHNA and CDR2 YNFKEQ. In DNA form, the CDR3 reads TGTGCCAGCAGCCAATCAGATACGCAGTATTTT. This sequence encodes CASSQSDTQYF.

This clonotype was seen more than once but under ten times. The V gene is TRBV20-1, the J gene TRBJ1-5, with unresolved D. CDR3 length: 14 residues. Trimming took off 6 bases at V and 2 bases at J, with 14 bases between the two ends. Looked up from germline, CDR1 is DFQATT and CDR2 is SNEGSKA (reference sequence). CDR3 DNA: TGCAGTGCCGCTGTCCGGTTTGGCAATCAGCCCCAGCATTTT. This translates into CSAAVRFGNQPQHF.

The CDR3 region is CASSRRDRVTEAFF. In nucleotides, the CDR3 is TGTGCCAGCAGCCGCCGGGACAGGGTCACTGAAGCTTTCTTT. This rearrangement joins TRBV3-1 to TRBJ1-1; TRBD1 agrees at 9 bases. The CDR3 totals 14 residues. Looked up from germline, CDR1 is LGHDT and CDR2 is YNNKEL (reference sequence). Unmatched junction bases numbered 4, after V lost 4 bases and J lost 4 bases.

In this sample, this clonotype turned up a few times. This chain links TRBV5-1 with TRBJ2-7, with 10 bases identical to TRBD2. Germline V CDR1 and CDR2: SGHRS, YFSETQ. After removal of 0 bases from V and 2 bases from J, the junction contained 8 bases not matched to a gene. There are 17 residues in the CDR3. CDR3 protein: CASSLGPLAGGAYEQYF. CDR3 sequence (DNA): TGCGCCAGCAGCTTGGGGCCTTTAGCGGGGGGCGCCTACGAGCAGTACTTC.

The V gene is TRBV24-1, the J gene TRBJ2-1; possible D gene TRBD2, 6 bases. V lost 0 bases and J lost 7, with 18 bases in between. Germline CDR1 reads KGHDR; CDR2 reads SFDVKD. The CDR3 is 17 residues long. CDR3 sequence: CATSDLGGTSGMNEQFF. In DNA form, the CDR3 reads TGTGCCACCAGTGATTTGGGCGGGACTTCCGGAATGAATGAGCAGTTCTTC.

This clonotype appeared many times. The chain employs TRBV7-2 and TRBJ2-1; D remains ambiguous. Germline CDR1 and CDR2: SGHTA and FQGNSA. The CDR3 totals 16 residues. Trimming pared 2 bases from V and 0 bases from J, leaving 11 bases between. This chain's CDR3 is CASSLTPVSSYNEQFF. CDR3 DNA sequence: TGTGCCAGCAGCTTAACGCCGGTTAGCTCCTACAATGAGCAGTTCTTC.

This clonotype was seen a few times. The chain links TRBV5-1 to TRBJ2-3, with D perhaps matching TRBD2 (5 bases). The CDR3 loop spans 19 amino acids. Trimming cost V 0 bases and J 2 bases, with 22 bases left between them. CDR1 and CDR2 from the germline V gene are SGHRS and YFSETQ. The CDR3 bases are TGCGCCAGCAGCTTGGTTACTTTCAAGGACGTCGGACTCACAGATACGCAGTATTTT. Translation gives CASSLVTFKDVGLTDTQYF.

About this clonotype itself: A read error may be the cause here, since a much bigger clone is one base away. This chain links TRBV11-2 with TRBJ2-1; D is perhaps TRBD2 (5 bases). Germline V CDR1 and CDR2: SGHAT, FQNNGV. The CDR3 has 16 amino acids. V was clipped by 3 bases and J by 0 bases, with 12 bases between them. The CDR3: CASSLVAPVSYNEQFF. CDR3 nucleotide sequence: TGTGCCAGCAGCTTGGTAGCGCCAGTCTCCTACAATGAGCAGTTCTTC.